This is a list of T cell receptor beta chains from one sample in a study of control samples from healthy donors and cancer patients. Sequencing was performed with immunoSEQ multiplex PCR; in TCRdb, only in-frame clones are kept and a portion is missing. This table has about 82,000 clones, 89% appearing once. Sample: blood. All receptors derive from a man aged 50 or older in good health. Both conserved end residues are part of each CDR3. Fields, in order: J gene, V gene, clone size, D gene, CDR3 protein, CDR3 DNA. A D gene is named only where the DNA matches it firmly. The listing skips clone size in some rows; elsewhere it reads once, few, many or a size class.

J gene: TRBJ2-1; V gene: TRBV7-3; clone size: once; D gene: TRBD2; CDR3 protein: CASSLTSGGFNEQFF; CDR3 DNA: TGTGCCAGCAGCCTGACTAGCGGGGGGTTCAATGAGCAGTTCTTC
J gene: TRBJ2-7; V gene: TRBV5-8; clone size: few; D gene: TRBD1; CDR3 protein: CASSFMGQGVDEQYF; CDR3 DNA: TGTGCCAGCAGCTTCATGGGACAGGGGGTGGACGAGCAGTACTTC
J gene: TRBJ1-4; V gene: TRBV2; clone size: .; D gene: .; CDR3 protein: CASSERTGGKLFF; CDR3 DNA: TGTGCCAGCAGTGAGAGGACCGGGGGAAAACTGTTTTTT
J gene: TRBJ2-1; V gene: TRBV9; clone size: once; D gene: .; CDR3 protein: CASSATAAEQFF; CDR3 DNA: TGTGCCAGCAGTGCGACAGCGGCTGAGCAGTTCTTC
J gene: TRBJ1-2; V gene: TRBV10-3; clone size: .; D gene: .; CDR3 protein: CAIMGPYNYGYTF; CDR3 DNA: TGTGCCATCATGGGGCCGTACAACTATGGCTACACCTTC
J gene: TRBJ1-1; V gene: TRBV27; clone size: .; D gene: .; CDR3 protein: CASCRTGNTEAFF; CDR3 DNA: TGTGCCTCCTGTCGAACCGGGAACACTGAAGCTTTCTTT
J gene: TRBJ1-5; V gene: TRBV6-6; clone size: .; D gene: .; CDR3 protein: CASSYIGEGYQPQHF; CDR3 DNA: TGTGCCAGCAGTTACATAGGCGAGGGGTATCAGCCCCAGCATTTT
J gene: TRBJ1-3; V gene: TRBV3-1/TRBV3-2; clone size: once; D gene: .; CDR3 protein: CASSLGPYSGNTIYF; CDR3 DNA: TGTGCCAGCAGCCTAGGGCCCTACTCTGGAAACACCATATATTTT
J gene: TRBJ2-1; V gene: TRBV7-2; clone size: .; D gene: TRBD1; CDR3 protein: CASSPGTGRNEQFF; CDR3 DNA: TGTGCCAGCAGCCCCGGGACAGGGAGGAATGAGCAGTTCTTC
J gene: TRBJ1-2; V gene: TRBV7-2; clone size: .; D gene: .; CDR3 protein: CASSLGQGGGYTF; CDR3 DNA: TGTGCCAGCAGCTTAGGGCAGGGAGGAGGCTACACCTTC
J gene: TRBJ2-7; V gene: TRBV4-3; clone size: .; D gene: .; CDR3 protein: CASSQEGLSREYVEQYF; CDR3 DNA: TGCGCCAGCAGCCAAGAGGGGCTGTCTAGGGAGTATGTCGAGCAGTACTTC
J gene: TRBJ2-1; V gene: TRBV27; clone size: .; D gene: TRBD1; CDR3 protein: CASRLGTGANNEQFF; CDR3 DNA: TGTGCCAGCAGATTAGGGACAGGGGCCAACAATGAGCAGTTCTTC
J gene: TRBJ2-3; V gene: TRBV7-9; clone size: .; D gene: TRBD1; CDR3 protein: CASSFSGGADTQYF; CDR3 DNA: TGTGCCAGCAGCTTCTCAGGGGGCGCAGATACGCAGTATTTT
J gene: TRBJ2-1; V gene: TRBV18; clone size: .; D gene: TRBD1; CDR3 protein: CASSPPGRGRGGNEQFF; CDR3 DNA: TGTGCCAGCTCACCACCGGGCAGGGGGCGAGGGGGCAATGAGCAGTTCTTC
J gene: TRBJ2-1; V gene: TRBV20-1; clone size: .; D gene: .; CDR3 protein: CSASGVLGINEQFF; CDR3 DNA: TGCAGTGCTAGTGGGGTTCTGGGGATAAATGAGCAGTTCTTC
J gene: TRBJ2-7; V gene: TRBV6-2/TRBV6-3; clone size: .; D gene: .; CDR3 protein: CASSYSMGWQYF; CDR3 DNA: TGTGCCAGCAGTTACTCGATGGGGTGGCAGTACTTC
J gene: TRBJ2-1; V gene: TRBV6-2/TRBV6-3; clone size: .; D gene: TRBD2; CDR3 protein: CASSRTSGGVNEQFF; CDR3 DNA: TGTGCCAGCAGCCGGACTAGCGGGGGGGTCAATGAGCAGTTCTTC
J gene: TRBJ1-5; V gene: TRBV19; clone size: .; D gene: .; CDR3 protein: CASRQTAHQPQHF; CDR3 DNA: TGTGCCAGTAGACAGACTGCCCATCAGCCCCAGCATTTT
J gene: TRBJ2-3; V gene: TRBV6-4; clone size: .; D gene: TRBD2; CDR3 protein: CASSDSTGGGSDTQYF; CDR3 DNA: TGTGCCAGCAGTGACTCGACGGGGGGAGGGTCAGATACGCAGTATTTT
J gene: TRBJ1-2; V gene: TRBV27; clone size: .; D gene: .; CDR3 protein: CASSSLGVNGYGYTF; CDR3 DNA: TGTGCCAGCAGTTCTCTGGGTGTTAATGGATATGGCTACACCTTC
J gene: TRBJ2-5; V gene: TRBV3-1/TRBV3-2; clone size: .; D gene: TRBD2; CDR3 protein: CASSQGASGGVVETQYF; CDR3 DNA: TGTGCCAGCAGCCAAGGGGCTAGCGGGGGGGTTGTGGAGACCCAGTACTTC
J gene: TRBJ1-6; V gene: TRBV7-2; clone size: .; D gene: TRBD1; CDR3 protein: CASSLWASDREGSPLHF; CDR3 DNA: TGTGCCAGCAGCTTATGGGCTTCCGACAGGGAAGGATCACCCCTCCACTTT
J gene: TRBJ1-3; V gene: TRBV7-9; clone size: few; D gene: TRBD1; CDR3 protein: CASSLVGGEGNTIYF; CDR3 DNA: TGTGCCAGCAGCTTAGTAGGGGGCGAAGGAAACACCATATATTTT
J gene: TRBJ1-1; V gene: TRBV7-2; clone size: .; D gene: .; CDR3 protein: CASSLVSGNTEAFF; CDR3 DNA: TGTGCCAGCAGCTTAGTGTCAGGGAACACTGAAGCTTTCTTT
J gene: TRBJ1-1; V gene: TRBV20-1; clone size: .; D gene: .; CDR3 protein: CSASGVGRGNTEAFF; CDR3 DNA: TGCAGTGCTAGTGGGGTTGGCAGGGGGAACACTGAAGCTTTCTTT
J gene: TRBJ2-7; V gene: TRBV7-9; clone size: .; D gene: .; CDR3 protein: CASSWIDNGPLEQYF; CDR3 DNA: TGTGCCAGCAGCTGGATCGACAACGGCCCTCTCGAGCAGTACTTC
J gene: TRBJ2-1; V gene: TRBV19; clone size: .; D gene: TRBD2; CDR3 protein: CASSIVHSGGHNEQFF; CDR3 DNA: TGTGCCAGTAGTATAGTCCATAGCGGGGGACACAATGAGCAGTTCTTC
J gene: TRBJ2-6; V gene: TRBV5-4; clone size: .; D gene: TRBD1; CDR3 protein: CASSQGATGANVLTF; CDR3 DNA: TGTGCCAGCAGCCAGGGGGCTACTGGGGCCAACGTCCTGACTTTC
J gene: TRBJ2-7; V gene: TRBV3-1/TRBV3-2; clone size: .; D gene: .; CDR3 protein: CASSQDLRLLSSYEQYF; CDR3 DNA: TGTGCCAGCAGCCAAGATTTGCGGCTGTTGTCCTCCTACGAGCAGTACTTC
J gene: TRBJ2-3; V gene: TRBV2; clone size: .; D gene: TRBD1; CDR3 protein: CATINPGQRTDTQYF; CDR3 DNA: TGTGCCACCATAAACCCGGGACAGCGCACAGATACGCAGTATTTT
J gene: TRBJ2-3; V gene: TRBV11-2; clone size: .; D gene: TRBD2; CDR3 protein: CASSSIAGGVDTQYF; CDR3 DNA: TGTGCCAGCAGCTCGATAGCGGGGGGGGTTGATACGCAGTATTTT
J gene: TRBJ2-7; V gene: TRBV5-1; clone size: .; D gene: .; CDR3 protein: CASSLVAGDYEQYF; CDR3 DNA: TGCGCCAGCAGCTTGGTGGCAGGGGACTACGAGCAGTACTTC
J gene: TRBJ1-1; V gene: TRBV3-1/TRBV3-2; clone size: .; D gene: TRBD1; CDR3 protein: CASSRLGQGVTTEAFF; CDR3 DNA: TGTGCCAGCAGCCGCCTAGGACAGGGGGTTACCACTGAAGCTTTCTTT
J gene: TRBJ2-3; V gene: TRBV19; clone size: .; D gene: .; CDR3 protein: CASKGTTDTQYF; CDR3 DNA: TGTGCCAGTAAGGGCACCACAGATACGCAGTATTTT
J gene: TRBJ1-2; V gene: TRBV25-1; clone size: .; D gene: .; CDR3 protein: CASSERSGGYTF; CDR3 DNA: TGTGCCAGCAGTGAGCGGTCAGGTGGCTACACCTTC
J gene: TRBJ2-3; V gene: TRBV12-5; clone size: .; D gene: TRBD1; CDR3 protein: CASGLVPGDRLTDTQYF; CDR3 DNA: TGTGCTAGTGGTTTGGTACCCGGGGACAGGTTGACAGATACGCAGTATTTT
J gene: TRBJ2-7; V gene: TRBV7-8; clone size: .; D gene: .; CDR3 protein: CASSLGVGGPLEQYF; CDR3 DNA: TGTGCCAGCAGCTTAGGGGTGGGGGGGCCTCTCGAGCAGTACTTC
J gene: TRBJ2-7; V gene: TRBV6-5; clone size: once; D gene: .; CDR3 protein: CASSRDGSYEQYF; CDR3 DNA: TGTGCCAGCAGTCGGGACGGCTCCTACGAGCAGTACTTC
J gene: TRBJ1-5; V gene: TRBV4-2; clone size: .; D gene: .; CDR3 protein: CASSQDNYNQPQHF; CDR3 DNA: TGTGCCAGCAGCCAAGACAATTATAATCAGCCCCAGCATTTT
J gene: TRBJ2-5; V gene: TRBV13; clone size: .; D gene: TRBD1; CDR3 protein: CASSPGPRQGETQYF; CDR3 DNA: TGTGCCAGCAGCCCCGGCCCGCGACAGGGAGAGACCCAGTACTTC
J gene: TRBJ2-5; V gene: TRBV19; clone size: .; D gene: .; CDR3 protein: CASSTLRGSGETQYF; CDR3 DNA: TGTGCCAGTAGTACACTCAGGGGATCCGGGGAGACCCAGTACTTC